This TCR beta chain was profiled in a study of blood T cell repertoires in COVID-19. For the study at large: Samples came from the United States, Italy and Spain, spanning acute and convalescent COVID-19. The analysed material was cDNA or gDNA that came from T cells, B-cell-depleted T cells, or PBMCs.

The CDR3 covers 15 residues. Germline V gene lookup returns CDR1 MNHEY and CDR2 SVGAGI. Between the trimmed V and J ends, which lost 5 bases and 3 bases, there was a span of 16 bases. Authors' data handling: How many nucleated cells were present was estimated from reference gene primer amplification. TCRdb's table, derived via immunoSEQ multiplex PCR, lists solely in-frame clones and lacks some. V, J and clone size are taken as reported in that table, and D and trimming were inferred from the DNA itself. The sample contains about 140,000 clones, approximately 88% of which appear only once. Sequenced input: peripheral blood. The chain employs TRBV6-5 and TRBJ1-2, with D possibly TRBD1 on 6 matching bases. The receptor was isolated from a man between 60 and 70 years old with active or convalescent COVID-19. The CDR3 DNA sequence: TGTGCCAGCAGTCCTTCCGCAGGGGAGCACTATGGCTACACCTTC. Translating it yields CASSPSAGEHYGYTF.